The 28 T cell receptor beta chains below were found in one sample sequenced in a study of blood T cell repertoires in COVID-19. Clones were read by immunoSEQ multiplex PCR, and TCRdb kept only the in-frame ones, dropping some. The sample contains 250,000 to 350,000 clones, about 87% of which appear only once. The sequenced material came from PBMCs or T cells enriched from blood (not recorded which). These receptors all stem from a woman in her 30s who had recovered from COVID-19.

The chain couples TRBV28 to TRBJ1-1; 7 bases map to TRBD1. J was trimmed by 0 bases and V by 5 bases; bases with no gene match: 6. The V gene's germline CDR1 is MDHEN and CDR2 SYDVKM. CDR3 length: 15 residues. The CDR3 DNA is TGTGCCAGCAGTAGTCAGACAGGGTTGAACACTGAAGCTTTCTTT. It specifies CASSSQTGLNTEAFF.

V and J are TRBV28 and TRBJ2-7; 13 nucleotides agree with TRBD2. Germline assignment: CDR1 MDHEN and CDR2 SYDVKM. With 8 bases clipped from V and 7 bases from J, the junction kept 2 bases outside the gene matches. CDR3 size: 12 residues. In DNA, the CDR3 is TGTGCCAGCTGGACTAGCGGGGGAGAGCAGTACTTC. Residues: CASWTSGGEQYF.

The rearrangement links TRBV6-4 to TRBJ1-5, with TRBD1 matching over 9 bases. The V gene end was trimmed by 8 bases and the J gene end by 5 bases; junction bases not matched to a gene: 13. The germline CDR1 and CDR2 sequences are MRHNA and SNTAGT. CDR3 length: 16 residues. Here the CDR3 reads CASAEIWDREHQPQHF. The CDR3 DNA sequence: TGTGCCAGCGCCGAGATCTGGGACAGGGAACATCAGCCCCAGCATTTT.

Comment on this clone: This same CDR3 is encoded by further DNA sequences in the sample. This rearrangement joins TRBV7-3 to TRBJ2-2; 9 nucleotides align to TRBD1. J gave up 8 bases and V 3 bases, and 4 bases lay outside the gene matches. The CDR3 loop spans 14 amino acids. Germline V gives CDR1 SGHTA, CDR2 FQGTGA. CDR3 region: CASSLGQGTGELFF. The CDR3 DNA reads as TGTGCCAGCAGCTTGGGACAGGGAACTGGGGAGCTGTTTTTT.

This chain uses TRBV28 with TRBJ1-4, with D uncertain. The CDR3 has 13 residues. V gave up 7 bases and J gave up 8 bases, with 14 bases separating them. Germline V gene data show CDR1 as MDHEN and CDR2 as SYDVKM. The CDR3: CASIEAGSEKLFF. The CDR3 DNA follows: TGTGCCAGCATCGAGGCGGGTAGCGAAAAACTGTTTTTT.

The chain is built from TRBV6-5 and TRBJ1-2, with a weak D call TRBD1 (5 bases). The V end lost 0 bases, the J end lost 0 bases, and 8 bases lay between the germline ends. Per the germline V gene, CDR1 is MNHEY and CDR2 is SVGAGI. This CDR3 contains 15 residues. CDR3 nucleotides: TGTGCCAGCAGTTACTCTTCGACAGCTAACTATGGCTACACCTTC. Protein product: CASSYSSTANYGYTF.

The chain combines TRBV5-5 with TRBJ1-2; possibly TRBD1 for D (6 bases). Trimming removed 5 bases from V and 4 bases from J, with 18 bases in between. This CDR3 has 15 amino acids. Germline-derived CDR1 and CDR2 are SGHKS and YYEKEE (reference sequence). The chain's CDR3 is CASSSDRFELYGYTF. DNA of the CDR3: TGTGCCAGCAGTTCTGACAGGTTCGAACTCTATGGCTACACCTTC.

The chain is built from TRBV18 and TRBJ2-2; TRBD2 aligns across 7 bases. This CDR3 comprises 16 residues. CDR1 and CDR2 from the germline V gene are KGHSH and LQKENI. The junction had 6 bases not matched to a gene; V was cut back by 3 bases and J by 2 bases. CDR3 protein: CASSPRRGSNTGELFF. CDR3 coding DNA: TGTGCCAGCTCACCGCGGCGGGGGTCCAACACCGGGGAGCTGTTTTTT.

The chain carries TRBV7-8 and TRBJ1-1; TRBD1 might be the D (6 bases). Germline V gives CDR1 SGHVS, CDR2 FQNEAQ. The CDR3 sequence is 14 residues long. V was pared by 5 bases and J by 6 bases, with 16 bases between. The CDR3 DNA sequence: TGTGCCAGCAGCCTCGCGCAGGGGAGAGCTGAAGCTTTCTTT. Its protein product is CASSLAQGRAEAFF.

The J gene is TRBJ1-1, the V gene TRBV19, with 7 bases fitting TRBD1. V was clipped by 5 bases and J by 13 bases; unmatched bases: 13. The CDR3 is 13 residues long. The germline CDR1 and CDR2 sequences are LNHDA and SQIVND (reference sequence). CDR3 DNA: TGTGCCAGTAGTCCGGGACAGTCCCGCCCGCATTTCTTT. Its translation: CASSPGQSRPHFF.

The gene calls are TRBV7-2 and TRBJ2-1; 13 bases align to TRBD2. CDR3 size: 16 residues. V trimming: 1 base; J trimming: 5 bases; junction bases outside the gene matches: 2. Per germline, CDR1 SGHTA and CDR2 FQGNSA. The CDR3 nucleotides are TGTGCCAGCAGCTTAGTAGGACTAGCGGGGGACAATGAGCAGTTCTTC. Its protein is CASSLVGLAGDNEQFF.

CDR3 loop: CASSPVRGSSYGYTF. The DNA for the CDR3 is TGTGCCAGCTCACCGGTCAGGGGCAGCAGCTATGGCTACACCTTC. The chain is built from TRBV18 and TRBJ1-2, with D possibly being TRBD1 (6 bases). Deletions cut 3 bases from V and 4 bases from J, with 15 bases between. Germline V gene data show CDR1 as KGHSH and CDR2 as LQKENI. This CDR3 has 15 residues.

CDR3 loop: CASRPGQGVNYGYTF. The CDR3 nucleotides read TGTGCCAGCAGACCTGGACAGGGGGTTAACTATGGCTACACCTTC. V gene TRBV28 combines with J gene TRBJ1-2; 10 bases match TRBD1. Germline V gives CDR1 MDHEN, CDR2 SYDVKM. Trimming at V came to 6 bases and at J to 1 base, leaving 5 bases not matched to a gene. The CDR3 totals 15 residues.

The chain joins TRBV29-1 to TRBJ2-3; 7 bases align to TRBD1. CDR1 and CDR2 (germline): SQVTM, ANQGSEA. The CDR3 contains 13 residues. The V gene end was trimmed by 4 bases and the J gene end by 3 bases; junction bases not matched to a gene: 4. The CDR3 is CSVGTGVTDTQYF. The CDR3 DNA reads TGCAGCGTTGGGACAGGAGTAACAGATACGCAGTATTTT.

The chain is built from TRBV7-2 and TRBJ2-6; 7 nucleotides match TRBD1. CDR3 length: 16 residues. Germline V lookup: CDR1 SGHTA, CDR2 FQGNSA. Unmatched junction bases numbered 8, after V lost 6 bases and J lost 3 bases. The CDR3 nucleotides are TGTGCCAGCAGGGGGCCAGGGGGTTATGGGGCCAACGTCCTGACTTTC. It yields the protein CASRGPGGYGANVLTF.

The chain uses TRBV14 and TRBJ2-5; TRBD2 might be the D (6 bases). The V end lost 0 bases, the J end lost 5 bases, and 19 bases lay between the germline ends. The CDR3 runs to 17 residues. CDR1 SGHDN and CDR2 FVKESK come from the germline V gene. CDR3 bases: TGTGCCAGCAGCCAAGATGATTTATATCCAGGGAGGGAGACCCAGTACTTC. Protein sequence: CASSQDDLYPGRETQYF.

CDR3 sequence reads: CASSVGLAGARDTQYF. DNA for the CDR3: TGTGCCAGCAGCGTAGGACTAGCGGGGGCCCGAGATACGCAGTATTTT. The chain recombines TRBV11-1 with TRBJ2-3; 13 bases are shared with TRBD2. Germline V lookup: CDR1 SGHAT, CDR2 FQDESV (reference sequence). Trimming removed 5 bases from V and 5 bases from J; junction bases left unmatched: 7. This CDR3 is 16 amino acids long.

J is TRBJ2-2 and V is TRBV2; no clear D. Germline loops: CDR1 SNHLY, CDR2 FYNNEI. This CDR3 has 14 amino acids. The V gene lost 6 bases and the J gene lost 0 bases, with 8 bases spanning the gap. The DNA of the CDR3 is TGTGCCAGCAGGGAGCTGACGAACACCGGGGAGCTGTTTTTT. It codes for CASRELTNTGELFF. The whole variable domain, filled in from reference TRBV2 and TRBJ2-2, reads EPEVTQTPSHQVTQMGQEVILRCVPISNHLYFYWYRQILGQKVEFLVSFYNNEISEKSEIFDDQFSVERPDGSNFTLKIRSTKLEDSAMYFCASRELTNTGELFFGEGSRLTVL.

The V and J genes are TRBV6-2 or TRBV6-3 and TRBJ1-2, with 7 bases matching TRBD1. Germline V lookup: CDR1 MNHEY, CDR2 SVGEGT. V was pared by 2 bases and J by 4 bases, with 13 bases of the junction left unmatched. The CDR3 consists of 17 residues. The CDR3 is CASSYPRDSSVVYGYTF. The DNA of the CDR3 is TGTGCCAGCAGTTACCCCCGGGACAGTTCAGTCGTCTATGGCTACACCTTC.

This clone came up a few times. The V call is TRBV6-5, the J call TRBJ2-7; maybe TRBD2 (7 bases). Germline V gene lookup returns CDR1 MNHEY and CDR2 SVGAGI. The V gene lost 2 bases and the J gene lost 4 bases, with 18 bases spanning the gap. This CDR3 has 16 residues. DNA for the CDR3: TGTGCCAGCAGTTACCCCCGGAGGGGGGGTTGGTACGAGCAGTACTTC. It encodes CASSYPRRGGWYEQYF.

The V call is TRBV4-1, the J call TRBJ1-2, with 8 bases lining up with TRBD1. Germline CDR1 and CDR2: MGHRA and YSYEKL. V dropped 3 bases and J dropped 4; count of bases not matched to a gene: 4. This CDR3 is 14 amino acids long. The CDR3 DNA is TGCGCCAGCAGCCAGGAGGACAGGGTCTATGGCTACACCTTC. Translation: CASSQEDRVYGYTF.

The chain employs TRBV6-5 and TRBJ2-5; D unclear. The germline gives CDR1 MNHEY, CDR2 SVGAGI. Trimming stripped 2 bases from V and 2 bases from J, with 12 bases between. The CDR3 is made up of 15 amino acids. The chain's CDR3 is CASSYPVRDQETQYF. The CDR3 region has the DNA TGTGCCAGCAGTTACCCGGTACGAGATCAAGAGACCCAGTACTTC.

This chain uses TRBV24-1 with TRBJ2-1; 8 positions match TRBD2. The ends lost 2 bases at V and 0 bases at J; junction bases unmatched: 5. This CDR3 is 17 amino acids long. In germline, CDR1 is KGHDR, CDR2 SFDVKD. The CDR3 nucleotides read TGTGCCACCAGTGATTCCGCCGGGGGGGCCTCCTACAATGAGCAGTTCTTC. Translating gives CATSDSAGGASYNEQFF.

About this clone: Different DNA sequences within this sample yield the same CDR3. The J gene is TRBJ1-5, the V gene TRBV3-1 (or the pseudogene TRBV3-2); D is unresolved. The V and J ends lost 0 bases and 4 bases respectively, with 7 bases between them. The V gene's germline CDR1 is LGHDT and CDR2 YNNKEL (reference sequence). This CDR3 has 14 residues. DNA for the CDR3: TGTGCCAGCAGCCAAGATGCGGGGAATCAGCCCCAGCATTTT. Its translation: CASSQDAGNQPQHF.

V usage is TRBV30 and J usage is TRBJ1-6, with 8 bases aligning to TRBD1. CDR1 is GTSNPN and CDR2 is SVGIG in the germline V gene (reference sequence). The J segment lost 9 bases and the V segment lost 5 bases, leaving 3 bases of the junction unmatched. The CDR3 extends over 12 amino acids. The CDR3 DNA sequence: TGTGCCTGGGGACAGGGAGGTTCACCCCTCCACTTT. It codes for CAWGQGGSPLHF.

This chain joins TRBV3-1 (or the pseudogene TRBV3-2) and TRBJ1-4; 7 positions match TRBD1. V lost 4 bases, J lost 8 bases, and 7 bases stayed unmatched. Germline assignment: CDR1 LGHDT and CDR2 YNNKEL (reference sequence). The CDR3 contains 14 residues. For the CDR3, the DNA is TGTGCCAGCAGCCCTTCTCGGACAGGAGAAAAACTGTTTTTT. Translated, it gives CASSPSRTGEKLFF.

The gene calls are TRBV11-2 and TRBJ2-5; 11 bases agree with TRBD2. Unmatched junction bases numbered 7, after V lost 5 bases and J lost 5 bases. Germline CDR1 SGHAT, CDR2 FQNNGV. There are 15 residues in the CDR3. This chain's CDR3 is CASSLGTSGWETQYF. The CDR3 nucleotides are TGTGCCAGCAGCCTTGGGACTAGCGGCTGGGAGACCCAGTACTTC.

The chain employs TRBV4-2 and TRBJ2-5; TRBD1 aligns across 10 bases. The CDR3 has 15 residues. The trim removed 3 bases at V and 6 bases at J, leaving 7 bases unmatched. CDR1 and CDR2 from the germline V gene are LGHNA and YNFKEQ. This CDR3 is CASSQDDRGRKTQYF. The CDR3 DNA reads TGTGCCAGCAGCCAGGACGACAGGGGGCGAAAGACCCAGTACTTC.